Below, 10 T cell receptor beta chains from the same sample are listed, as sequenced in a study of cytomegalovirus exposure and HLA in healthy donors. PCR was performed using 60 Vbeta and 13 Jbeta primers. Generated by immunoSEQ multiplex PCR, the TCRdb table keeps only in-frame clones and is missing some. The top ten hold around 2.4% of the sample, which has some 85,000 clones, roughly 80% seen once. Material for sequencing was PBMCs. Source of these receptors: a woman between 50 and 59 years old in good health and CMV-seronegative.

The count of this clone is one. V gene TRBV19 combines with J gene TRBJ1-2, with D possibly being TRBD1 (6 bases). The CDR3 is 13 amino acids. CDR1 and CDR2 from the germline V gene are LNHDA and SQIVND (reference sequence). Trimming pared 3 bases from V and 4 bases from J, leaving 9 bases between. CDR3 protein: CASSIGGGYGYTF. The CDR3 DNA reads TGTGCCAGTAGTATTGGGGGCGGCTATGGCTACACCTTC.

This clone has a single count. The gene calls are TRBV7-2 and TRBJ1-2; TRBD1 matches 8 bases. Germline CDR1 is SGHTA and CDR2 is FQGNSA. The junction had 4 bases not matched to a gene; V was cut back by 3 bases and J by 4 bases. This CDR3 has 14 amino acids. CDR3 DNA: TGTGCCAGCAGCTTCCAGGACAGGGCCTATGGCTACACCTTC. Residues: CASSFQDRAYGYTF.

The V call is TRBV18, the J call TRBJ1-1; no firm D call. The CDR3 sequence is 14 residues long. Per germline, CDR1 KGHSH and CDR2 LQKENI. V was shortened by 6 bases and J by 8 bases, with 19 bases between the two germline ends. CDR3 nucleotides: TGTGCCAGCTCCGCTACACGGCAGGATGTCGAAGCTTTCTTT. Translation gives CASSATRQDVEAFF.

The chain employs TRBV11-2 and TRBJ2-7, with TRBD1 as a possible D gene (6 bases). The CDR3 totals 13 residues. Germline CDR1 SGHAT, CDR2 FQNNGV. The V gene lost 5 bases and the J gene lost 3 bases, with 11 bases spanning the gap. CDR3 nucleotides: TGTGCCAGCAGCCTGGGGGACAACTACGAGCAGTACGTC. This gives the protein CASSLGDNYEQYV.

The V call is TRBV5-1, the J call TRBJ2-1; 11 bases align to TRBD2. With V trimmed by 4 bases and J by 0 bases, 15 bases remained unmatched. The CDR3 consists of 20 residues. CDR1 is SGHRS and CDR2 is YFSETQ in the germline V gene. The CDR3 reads CASSPTLAGGPKGSYNEQFF. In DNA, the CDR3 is TGCGCCAGCAGCCCGACCTTAGCGGGAGGGCCCAAAGGCTCCTACAATGAGCAGTTCTTC.

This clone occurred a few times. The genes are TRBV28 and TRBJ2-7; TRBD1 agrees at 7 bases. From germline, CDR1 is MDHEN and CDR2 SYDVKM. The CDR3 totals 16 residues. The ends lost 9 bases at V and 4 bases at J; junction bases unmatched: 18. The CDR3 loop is CASQTPGQAMPYEQYF. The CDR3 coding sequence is TGTGCCAGTCAAACACCCGGACAGGCTATGCCTTACGAGCAGTACTTC.

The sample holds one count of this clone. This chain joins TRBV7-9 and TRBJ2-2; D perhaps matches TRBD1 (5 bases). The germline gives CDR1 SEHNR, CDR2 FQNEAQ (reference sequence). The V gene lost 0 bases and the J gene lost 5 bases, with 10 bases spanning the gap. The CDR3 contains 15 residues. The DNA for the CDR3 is TGTGCCAGCAGCTTAGCCCGCAGGGCAACCGGGGAGCTGTTTTTT. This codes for CASSLARRATGELFF.

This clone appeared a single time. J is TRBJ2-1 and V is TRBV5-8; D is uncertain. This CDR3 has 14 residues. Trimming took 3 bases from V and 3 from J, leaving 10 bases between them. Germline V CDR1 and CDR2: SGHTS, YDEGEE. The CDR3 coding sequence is TGTGCCAGCAGCTCTGGCCGCCTCTACAATGAGCAGTTCTTC. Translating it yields CASSSGRLYNEQFF.

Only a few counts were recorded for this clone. The DNA of the CDR3 is TGTGCCAGCAGTCAGGGCGTCGCTAACTATGGCTACACCTTC. Translating gives CASSQGVANYGYTF. The chain combines TRBV7-2 with TRBJ1-2, with a possible D match to TRBD1 (5 bases). V lost 6 bases, J lost 0 bases, and 11 bases lay in between. CDR1 SGHTA and CDR2 FQGNSA come from the germline V gene. There are 14 residues in the CDR3.

CDR3 in DNA: TGTGCCAGTAGTAGCCGGACTAGCGGGAGCCTTCTAGAGACCCAGTACTTC. It specifies CASSSRTSGSLLETQYF. The V call is TRBV19, the J call TRBJ2-5; 13 bases fit TRBD2. Per germline, CDR1 LNHDA and CDR2 SQIVND (reference sequence). The CDR3 is 17 amino acids. The V gene end was trimmed by 4 bases and the J gene end by 4 bases; junction bases not matched to a gene: 9.